Listed below are T cell receptor beta chains from one sample, sequenced in a study of vaccination and CD4 T cells after COVID-19. TCRdb reanalysed the PCR reads using MiXCR and keeps one entry per CDR3 protein. The sample gives approximately 9,500 distinct CDR3 sequences, roughly 50% of which show up once; around 25% is in the top ten. These receptors lack a known antigen. Material for sequencing was CD4+ T cells from blood, cultured in vitro. The receptors shown here come from a human donor in good health. Each CDR3 is given with its conserved first and last residue. A D gene is named only where the DNA matches it firmly. Clone size, where shown, is once, few, many, or a class for clones that have expanded.

TRBD1	TRBV19	TRBJ1-2	.	CASSSPRDRYGYTF	TGTGCCAGTAGCAGTCCACGGGACAGGTATGGCTACACCTTC
TRBD2	TRBV7-7	TRBJ2-1	once	CASSRGLAGLDEQFF	TGTGCCAGCAGCAGGGGACTAGCGGGTTTGGATGAGCAGTTCTTC
.	TRBV6-1	TRBJ2-7	.	CASSEERGLSYEQYF	TGTGCCAGCAGTGAAGAACGGGGGCTTTCCTACGAGCAGTACTTC
TRBD1	TRBV7-6	TRBJ2-2	.	CASRGQTMNTGELFF	TGTGCCAGCCGGGGACAGACTATGAACACCGGGGAGCTGTTTTTT
TRBD1	TRBV11-2	TRBJ2-5	.	CASSPLRGRETQYF	TGTGCCAGCAGCCCCCTCAGGGGGCGAGAGACCCAGTACTTC
.	TRBV30	TRBJ2-7	.	CACMGDLGGLPRGEQYF	TGTGCCTGCATGGGGGACCTCGGCGGGCTCCCAAGGGGCGAGCAGTACTTC
.	TRBV20-1	TRBJ2-3	.	CSARDRAGATDTQYF	TGCAGTGCTAGAGATCGGGCGGGGGCCACAGATACGCAGTATTTT
.	TRBV6-1	TRBJ1-2	.	CATVKHYGYTF	TGTGCCACTGTCAAGCATTATGGCTACACCTTC
.	TRBV6-1	TRBJ1-5	.	CASRLWREGNQPQHF	TGTGCCAGCAGGCTTTGGAGGGAAGGCAATCAGCCCCAGCATTTT
TRBD2	TRBV5-4	TRBJ2-5	.	CASSLVGLAGERAQYF	TGTGCCAGCAGCTTGGTTGGTCTAGCGGGAGAACGAGCCCAGTACTTC
TRBD1	TRBV7-8	TRBJ1-2	.	CASSSRQGAGEGYTF	TGTGCCAGCAGCTCAAGACAGGGGGCGGGGGAGGGCTACACCTTC
.	TRBV4-3	TRBJ1-6	few	CASSAGATNNSPLHF	TGCGCCAGCAGCGCAGGGGCCACCAATAATTCACCCCTCCACTTT
.	TRBV6-1	TRBJ1-6	few	CASSEGAVPNSPLHF	TGTGCCAGCAGTGAAGGGGCGGTACCTAATTCACCCCTCCACTTT
.	TRBV7-7	TRBJ1-3	.	CASSPTGSRHPNTIYF	TGTGCCAGCAGCCCGACGGGGAGCCGACATCCCAACACCATATATTTT
.	TRBV6-7	TRBJ1-5	.	CASSSTGTSHHQSQHF	TGTGCCAGCAGTTCGACCGGGACATCTCATCATCAATCCCAGCATTTT
.	TRBV12-3/TRBV12-4	TRBJ2-7	.	CASSFAGINEQYF	TGTGCCAGCAGTTTTGCGGGAATCAACGAGCAGTACTTC
.	TRBV30	TRBJ1-6	.	CAWSVGSDNSPLHF	TGTGCCTGGAGTGTAGGCAGCGATAATTCACCCCTCCACTTT
TRBD2	TRBV6-4	TRBJ2-1	once	CASSAGEGSYNEQFF	TGTGCCAGCAGTGCGGGGGAGGGCTCCTACAATGAGCAGTTCTTC
TRBD2	TRBV4-2	TRBJ2-3	.	CASSQDALAGVSTDTQYF	TGTGCCAGCAGCCAAGATGCGCTAGCGGGAGTAAGCACAGATACGCAGTATTTT
TRBD2	TRBV2	TRBJ2-5	.	CASSEAVAGGPGRETQYF	TGTGCCAGCAGTGAAGCGGTAGCGGGGGGGCCGGGGAGGGAGACCCAGTACTTC
TRBD2	TRBV20-1	TRBJ2-3	few	CSARLYRLAGEADTQYF	TGCAGTGCTAGATTGTATCGACTAGCGGGAGAGGCAGATACGCAGTATTTT
TRBD2	TRBV29-1	TRBJ2-5	.	CSVDGAGGGETQYF	TGCAGCGTTGACGGAGCGGGAGGTGGGGAGACCCAGTACTTC
TRBD1	TRBV15	TRBJ1-2	few	CATSREGDREVGYTF	TGTGCCACCAGCAGAGAAGGGGACAGGGAGGTTGGCTACACCTTC
.	TRBV28	TRBJ1-5	few	CASSLPGAPEGQPQHF	TGTGCCAGCAGTCTTCCGGGAGCCCCCGAGGGTCAGCCCCAGCATTTT
TRBD2	TRBV5-6	TRBJ2-3	few	CASSFSGGITDTQYF	TGTGCCAGCAGCTTTAGCGGGGGGATCACAGATACGCAGTATTTT
TRBD2	TRBV20-1	TRBJ2-1	few	CSARLAGGNEQFF	TGCAGTGCTAGACTAGCGGGAGGGAATGAGCAGTTCTTC
.	TRBV6-1	TRBJ2-1	.	CASKGWGTLYNEQFF	TGTGCCAGCAAGGGCTGGGGGACCTTATACAATGAGCAGTTCTTC
.	TRBV6-1	TRBJ1-2	.	CATRPHINYGYTF	TGTGCCACCCGCCCACACATTAACTATGGCTACACCTTC
TRBD2	TRBV20-1	TRBJ2-2	.	CSALPSGSNTGELFF	TGCAGTGCTCTCCCTAGCGGGAGCAACACCGGGGAGCTGTTTTTT
.	TRBV5-4	TRBJ1-1	few	CASSLEGDVGTEAFF	TGTGCCAGCAGCTTGGAGGGGGACGTAGGCACTGAAGCTTTCTTT
TRBD1	TRBV19	TRBJ1-1	.	CASLMARGNLAAEAFF	TGTGCCAGCCTAATGGCCAGGGGGAATCTAGCGGCTGAAGCTTTCTTT
.	TRBV11-2	TRBJ1-4	.	CASSLGGVENLFF	TGTGCCAGCAGCTTAGGTGGGGTGGAAAATCTGTTTTTT
.	TRBV7-2	TRBJ2-2	.	CASSPMGAGNTGELFF	TGTGCCAGCAGCCCCATGGGGGCGGGGAACACCGGGGAGCTGTTTTTT
TRBD2	TRBV5-4	TRBJ2-3	.	CASSSGRTSGLSDTQYF	TGTGCCAGCAGTTCAGGTCGGACTAGCGGGTTGTCAGATACGCAGTATTTT
TRBD2	TRBV27	TRBJ2-5	few	CASRGLAGGRETQYF	TGTGCCAGCCGAGGACTAGCGGGGGGGCGGGAGACCCAGTACTTC
.	TRBV3-1	TRBJ1-2	.	CASTKLGIGLGYTF	TGTGCCAGCACCAAATTGGGGATAGGGCTTGGCTACACCTTC
TRBD2	TRBV19	TRBJ2-3	.	CASRLVGGDTQYF	TGTGCCAGTAGGCTGGTGGGGGGGGATACGCAGTATTTT
.	TRBV21-1	TRBJ2-5	.	CASSKDRLIQTQYF	TGTGCCAGCAGCAAAGACCGGCTCATCCAGACCCAGTACTTC
.	TRBV6-1	TRBJ2-3	few	CASSQNWGFSTDTQYF	TGTGCCAGCAGTCAAAACTGGGGCTTTAGCACAGATACGCAGTATTTT
TRBD1	TRBV7-2	TRBJ1-1	.	CASSLYRGRRTEAFF	TGTGCCAGCAGCCTTTACAGGGGGCGGCGGACTGAAGCTTTCTTT
.	TRBV5-1	TRBJ2-7	.	CASSSYNYEQYF	TGCGCCAGCAGCTCTTATAACTACGAGCAGTACTTC
.	TRBV7-8	TRBJ1-6	.	CASSGSGGSPLHF	TGTGCCAGCAGCGGAAGTGGGGGATCACCCCTCCACTTT
.	TRBV6-4	TRBJ2-1	.	CASREGPYNEQFF	TGTGCCAGCAGGGAAGGCCCCTACAATGAGCAGTTCTTC
.	TRBV7-2	TRBJ2-7	few	CASSLALIASAISYEQYF	TGTGCCAGCAGCTTAGCCCTTATCGCTAGCGCAATTTCCTACGAGCAGTACTTC
.	TRBV6-1	TRBJ1-2	.	CASSETQIVFNYGYTF	TGTGCCAGCAGTGAGACACAAATTGTATTTAACTATGGCTACACCTTC
.	TRBV6-1	TRBJ2-5	few	CATNPRGIETQYF	TGTGCCACCAACCCCCGGGGCATAGAGACCCAGTACTTC
.	TRBV19	TRBJ1-1	.	CASSILFVRQMNTEAFF	TGTGCCAGTAGTATCCTCTTCGTTCGACAGATGAACACTGAAGCTTTCTTT
TRBD2	TRBV6-1	TRBJ2-3	few	CASSERREARGTDTQYF	TGTGCCAGCAGTGAGCGGCGGGAGGCCCGAGGTACAGATACGCAGTATTTT
TRBD2	TRBV6-1	TRBJ2-1	few	CASRLKPGLAGEQFF	TGTGCCAGCAGGCTTAAACCGGGACTAGCGGGTGAGCAGTTCTTC
.	TRBV2	TRBJ2-7	few	CASSRSGTLPLGEQYF	TGTGCCAGCAGTAGAAGTGGGACATTACCCTTGGGGGAGCAGTACTTC
.	TRBV6-1	TRBJ1-1	few	CASSESRGWGTEAFF	TGTGCCAGCAGTGAATCGCGGGGCTGGGGAACTGAAGCTTTCTTT
.	TRBV10-2	TRBJ2-1	.	CASSESLLEPYNEQFF	TGCGCCAGCAGTGAGTCTTTATTAGAGCCCTACAATGAGCAGTTCTTC
TRBD2	TRBV5-6	TRBJ2-2	.	CASSPESGRVTGELFF	TGTGCCAGCAGCCCCGAGAGCGGGAGGGTTACCGGGGAGCTGTTTTTT
.	TRBV7-2	TRBJ2-2	few	CASSLVPLSGELFF	TGTGCCAGCAGCTTAGTTCCGTTGTCCGGGGAGCTGTTTTTT